A few counts support the clone carrying this T cell receptor (beta chain). Its matching antigen is unknown. One entry per CDR3 protein, called by TCRdb with MiXCR from the reads. The data contain about 220,000 distinct CDR3 sequences, 30% to 45% of them singletons. This entry belongs to a study of T cell repertoires in cytomegalovirus infection. Study summary: Recently identified HLA-C-restricted CMV epitopes were used, and well-studied HLA-B-restricted CMV epitopes were used as well. Findings and limits, study-wide: Carriers of CMV plus the relevant HLA were identified by cumulative public TCR beta family frequency.

The CDR3 runs 16 residues. Unmatched junction bases numbered 4, after V lost 2 bases and J lost 5 bases. CDR1 is SNHLY and CDR2 is FYNNEI in the germline V gene. This chain joins TRBV2 and TRBJ2-1, with 12 bases lining up with TRBD2. This TCR was recovered from a human donor in good health (CMV status not recorded). Some clones in this sample may be carry-over from other donors' samples. The sample was CD8+ T cells from cultured PBMCs, taken from culture after CMV antigen stimulation. The CDR3 here is CASSELGLAGNNEQFF. DNA of the CDR3: TGTGCCAGCAGTGAATTAGGACTAGCGGGAAACAATGAGCAGTTCTTC.